This TCR beta chain was found in a study of blood T cell repertoires in COVID-19. Profiling relied on immunoSEQ multiplex PCR, and the TCRdb table lists in-frame clones only, not all of them. The sample lists approximately 250,000 clones, more than 75% occurring once. This CDR3 spans 15 amino acids. V was clipped by 0 bases and J by 4 bases; unmatched bases: 3. CDR1 is GTSNPN, CDR2 SVGIG, per germline (reference sequence). Sequenced sample: peripheral blood. The chain employs TRBV30 and TRBJ1-5; 10 bases are shared with TRBD1. This clonotype originated in a man aged 40-49 years with active or convalescent COVID-19. The CDR3 loop is CAWSVRQGANQPQHF. CDR3 nucleotide sequence: TGTGCCTGGAGTGTTCGACAGGGGGCTAATCAGCCCCAGCATTTT.